A single sample is the source of the 2 T cell receptor beta chains below, sequenced in a study of human T cells and chemical hapten exposure. TCRdb re-analysed the RACE reads in MiXCR, keeping a single row per CDR3 protein. This sample has some 65,000 distinct CDR3 sequences, with about 6% found just once. Specified time point: healthy volunteer bleed at 6 weeks. Researchers extracted total RNA from unfractionated whole blood. The sample was whole blood. The source is a female donor in good health. Some clones in this sample may be carry-over from other donors' samples.

In its sample, this clonotype was seen many times. This rearrangement joins TRBV7-8 to TRBJ2-1; the D is unclear. The CDR3 extends over 14 amino acids. V was trimmed by 2 bases and J by 12 bases, leaving 17 bases between them. Germline lookup yields CDR1 SGHVS and CDR2 FQNEAQ. This CDR3 is CASSLNSLRKAQFF. The CDR3 region has the DNA TGTGCCAGCAGCTTAAATTCCCTCCGAAAGGCGCAGTTCTTC.

This clonotype was counted between two and nine times. The chain has TRBV5-1 and TRBJ2-2; no reliable D call. The CDR3 covers 15 residues. CDR1 is SGHRS, CDR2 YFSETQ, per germline. Trimming cost V 0 bases and J 0 bases, with 6 bases left between them. CDR3 in DNA: TGCGCCAGCAGCTTGGTGGCAGCGAACACCGGGGAGCTGTTTTTT. Translated: CASSLVAANTGELFF.